Listed below are T cell receptor beta chains from one sample, sequenced in a study of cytomegalovirus exposure and HLA in healthy donors. TCRdb's copy holds only in-frame clones and misses some; the assay was immunoSEQ multiplex PCR. The repertoire consists of 150,000 to 200,000 clones, with roughly 80% occurring once and the leading ten covering around 10%. Source material: PBMCs. The receptors come from a man aged 18 to 30 in good health and CMV-seropositive. Each CDR3 is given with its conserved first and last residue. The D gene is left open where the match is weak. Some rows mark clone size as missing; the rest say once, few, many or name a class of expanded clone.

D gene	J gene	clone size	V gene	CDR3 protein	CDR3 DNA
TRBD2	TRBJ2-2	NA	TRBV5-1	CASSLVSGSPGELFF	TGCGCCAGCAGCTTGGTTAGCGGGAGCCCCGGGGAGCTGTTTTTT
TRBD2	TRBJ2-1	NA	TRBV18	CASSPGGSGTVSYNEQFF	TGTGCCAGCTCACCGGGGGGGAGCGGGACTGTCTCCTACAATGAGCAGTTCTTC
TRBD2	TRBJ2-1	NA	TRBV6-1	CASSLAGTYNEQFF	TGTGCCAGCAGTCTAGCGGGCACCTACAATGAGCAGTTCTTC
TRBD2	TRBJ2-1	few	TRBV2	CASSVSGSLDEQFF	TGTGCCAGCAGTGTAAGCGGGAGTCTGGATGAGCAGTTCTTC
NA	TRBJ2-5	NA	TRBV15	CATSRGSQETQYF	TGTGCCACCAGCAGAGGCAGCCAAGAGACCCAGTACTTC
NA	TRBJ1-1	NA	TRBV28	CASSSPRVTEAFF	TGTGCCAGCAGTTCCCCACGGGTAACTGAAGCTTTCTTT
NA	TRBJ2-7	once	TRBV6-5	CASRQQPGISYEQYF	TGTGCCAGCAGGCAACAGCCGGGAATCTCCTACGAGCAGTACTTC
NA	TRBJ2-7	NA	TRBV19	CASSIDRGISYEQYF	TGTGCCAGTAGTATAGACAGGGGAATCTCCTACGAGCAGTACTTC
TRBD2	TRBJ2-2	NA	TRBV4-1	CASSQEPAGRATGELFF	TGCGCCAGCAGCCAAGAACCCGCCGGGAGGGCCACCGGGGAGCTGTTTTTT
TRBD2	TRBJ2-7	once	TRBV28	CATHGTSGGSSYEQYF	TGTGCCACCCACGGGACTAGCGGAGGGAGCTCCTACGAGCAGTACTTC
NA	TRBJ1-1	once	TRBV11-1	CASSPPAVTEAFF	TGTGCCAGCAGCCCACCGGCGGTGACTGAAGCTTTCTTT
TRBD1	TRBJ2-7	NA	TRBV7-9	CASSTYRGHYEQYF	TGTGCCAGCAGCACATACAGGGGGCACTACGAGCAGTACTTC
NA	TRBJ1-1	NA	TRBV5-4	CASSLGRGRSYTEAFF	TGTGCCAGCAGCCTCGGAAGAGGGCGATCGTACACTGAAGCTTTCTTT
TRBD2	TRBJ2-1	NA	TRBV6-1	CASSDRTSGRWNEQFF	TGTGCCAGCAGTGACCGGACTAGCGGGAGGTGGAATGAGCAGTTCTTC
TRBD2	TRBJ2-2	NA	TRBV28	CASSPLAGLGELFF	TGTGCCAGCAGCCCATTGGCGGGACTAGGGGAGCTGTTTTTT
NA	TRBJ2-1	NA	TRBV29-1	CSVEDAAWQGRDNEQFF	TGCAGCGTTGAAGATGCGGCATGGCAGGGGCGGGACAATGAGCAGTTCTTC
NA	TRBJ2-7	NA	TRBV5-1	CPSSLALGGPYEQYF	TGCCCCAGCAGCTTGGCCTTAGGAGGCCCCTACGAGCAGTACTTC
TRBD1	TRBJ2-1	NA	TRBV9	CASEPGFMTQGAKFF	TGTGCCAGCGAACCGGGTTTCATGACCCAGGGGGCGAAGTTCTTC
NA	TRBJ1-1	once	TRBV9	CASTQDSTTNTEAFF	TGTGCCAGCACGCAAGACAGTACGACGAACACTGAAGCTTTCTTT
NA	TRBJ2-1	NA	TRBV6-6	CASSLGGRGEQFF	TGTGCCAGCAGTCTGGGTGGGCGGGGTGAGCAGTTCTTC
NA	TRBJ2-1	NA	TRBV11-2	CASSRVGAGEQFF	TGTGCCAGCAGCCGAGTCGGCGCGGGTGAGCAGTTCTTC
NA	TRBJ1-1	NA	TRBV27	CASSLGRGGTEAFF	TGTGCCAGCAGTTTGGGGAGGGGTGGCACTGAAGCTTTCTTT
NA	TRBJ1-2	NA	TRBV7-3	CASSSDNYGYTF	TGTGCCAGCAGCTCAGATAACTATGGCTACACCTTC
TRBD1	TRBJ2-7	once	TRBV5-1	CSSSYETGGRSEQYF	TGCTCCAGCAGCTACGAGACAGGGGGTAGGTCCGAGCAGTACTTC
TRBD2	TRBJ2-1	few	TRBV29-1	CSVEGEGRLNEQFF	TGCAGCGTTGAGGGGGAGGGCCGGCTTAATGAGCAGTTCTTC
TRBD2	TRBJ2-1	NA	TRBV14	CASSQGTGGMYNEQFF	TGTGCCAGCAGCCAAGGCACGGGAGGGATGTACAATGAGCAGTTCTTC
NA	TRBJ1-5	NA	TRBV7-9	CASSLELQNQPQHF	TGTGCCAGCAGCTTGGAGTTGCAGAATCAGCCCCAGCATTTT
TRBD1	TRBJ1-2	NA	TRBV30	CAWTYRGLANYGYTF	TGTGCCTGGACCTACAGGGGTTTAGCTAACTATGGCTACACCTTC
NA	TRBJ2-5	NA	TRBV11-2	CASSFQGAQETQYF	TGTGCCAGCAGCTTTCAAGGGGCCCAAGAGACCCAGTACTTC
TRBD2	TRBJ2-1	NA	TRBV11-2	CASSQTSVNEQFF	TGTGCCAGCAGCCAAACTAGCGTCAATGAGCAGTTCTTC
NA	TRBJ1-1	NA	TRBV29-1	CSARQADGDAFF	TGCAGCGCGAGACAGGCGGACGGCGACGCTTTCTTT
NA	TRBJ1-2	NA	TRBV15	CATSYTGFSYGYTF	TGTGCCACCAGCTATACAGGGTTCTCCTATGGCTACACCTTC
NA	TRBJ2-2	NA	TRBV29-1	CSVAGTNTGELFF	TGCAGCGTTGCCGGTACGAACACCGGGGAGCTGTTTTTT
TRBD1	TRBJ1-4	NA	TRBV5-1	CASSQGAGATNEKLFF	TGCGCCAGCAGCCAGGGGGCCGGGGCAACTAATGAAAAACTGTTTTTT
TRBD1	TRBJ1-1	NA	TRBV5-8	CASRPRRGLNTEAFF	TGTGCCAGCAGGCCCAGGAGGGGGCTGAACACTGAAGCTTTCTTT
TRBD2	TRBJ2-7	NA	TRBV4-2	CASSQGVGGEQYF	TGTGCCAGCAGTCAAGGAGTCGGGGGGGAGCAGTACTTC
TRBD1	TRBJ2-1	once	TRBV5-1	CASSFPTGVNGDEQFF	TGCGCCAGCAGCTTTCCGACAGGGGTTAATGGGGATGAGCAGTTCTTC
TRBD2	TRBJ2-5	NA	TRBV11-1	CASSSRAGGLETQYF	TGTGCCAGCAGCTCCAGAGCGGGAGGGTTGGAGACCCAGTACTTC
NA	TRBJ1-2	NA	TRBV9	CASSGGGGLGYTF	TGTGCCAGCTCCGGCGGGGGGGGGCTTGGCTACACCTTC
TRBD1	TRBJ2-6	NA	TRBV18	CASSPSADRVYGANVLTF	TGTGCCAGCTCACCGTCTGCGGACAGGGTTTATGGGGCCAACGTCCTGACTTTC
TRBD1	TRBJ2-7	NA	TRBV14	CASSQGTGYEQYF	TGTGCCAGCAGCCAAGGGACAGGATACGAGCAGTACTTC
TRBD2	TRBJ2-6	NA	TRBV5-4	CASSKGMVGGRGGANVLTF	TGTGCCAGCAGCAAGGGAATGGTGGGCGGGAGAGGTGGGGCCAACGTCCTGACTTTC
NA	TRBJ1-2	NA	TRBV5-1	CASNRGGSRADGYTF	TGCGCCAGCAACCGGGGAGGGTCTAGGGCTGATGGCTACACCTTC
TRBD2	TRBJ2-1	few	TRBV19	CASSSGRLDHNEQFF	TGTGCCAGTTCTAGCGGGAGGTTAGACCACAATGAGCAGTTCTTC
TRBD1	TRBJ1-2	once	TRBV4-2	CASSQFTGDYGYTF	TGTGCCAGCAGCCAGTTCACAGGGGACTATGGCTACACCTTC
NA	TRBJ2-7	NA	TRBV14	CASSPSGQEGSYEQYF	TGTGCCAGCAGCCCGTCGGGGCAGGAGGGTTCCTACGAGCAGTACTTC
TRBD2	TRBJ2-1	NA	TRBV30	CAWKPSGITNEQFF	TGTGCCTGGAAGCCTAGCGGGATAACAAATGAGCAGTTCTTC
NA	TRBJ2-5	NA	TRBV18	CASSAPGETQYF	TGTGCCAGCTCAGCTCCGGGGGAGACCCAGTACTTC
TRBD2	TRBJ2-2	NA	TRBV19	CATKWGGLAGAGELFF	TGTGCCACAAAGTGGGGGGGGCTAGCGGGAGCCGGGGAGCTGTTTTTT
NA	TRBJ1-1	few	TRBV5-1	CASSFRLREEAFF	TGCGCCAGCAGCTTCAGGTTGCGCGAAGAAGCTTTCTTT